This T cell receptor beta chain is drawn from a study of T-cell memory formation after mild COVID-19. The overall study: For the most part, TCR clusters were specific to one donor. Study-wide results and caveats: Balance between CD4 and CD8 was seen in clones contracting day 15 to 85, and a CD4+ lean was seen in later expanders. Most CD4+ clones that shrank were in CM and EM, while CD8+ ones turned up in EMRA.

From the 5' RACE reads, TCRdb called clonotypes with MiXCR, one entry per CDR3 protein. Of some 250,000 distinct CDR3 sequences in the sample, around a tenth were seen once. This clonotype has just a few counts. Its antigen is as yet unknown. Germline loops: CDR1 SGHAT, CDR2 FQNNGV. CDR3 size: 14 residues. After removal of 7 bases from V and 4 bases from J, the junction contained 7 bases not matched to a gene. J is TRBJ1-2 and V is TRBV11-2; 9 nucleotides match TRBD1. The source is a young man who had mild COVID-19 (a few samples of this study predate the infection). Cell type and time point are not known. What was sequenced was PBMCs or a T cell subset sorted from them (not recorded which). In DNA, the CDR3 is TGTGCCAGCACACCGGGACAGGGATTCTATGGCTACACCTTC. Translating it yields CASTPGQGFYGYTF.